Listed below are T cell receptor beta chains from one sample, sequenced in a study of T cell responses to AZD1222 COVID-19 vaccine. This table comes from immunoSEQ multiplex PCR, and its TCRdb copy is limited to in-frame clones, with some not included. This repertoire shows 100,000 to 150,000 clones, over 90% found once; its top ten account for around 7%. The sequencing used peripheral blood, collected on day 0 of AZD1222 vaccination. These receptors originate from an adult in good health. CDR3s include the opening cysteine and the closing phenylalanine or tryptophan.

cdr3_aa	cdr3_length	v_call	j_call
CASSGYWEQYF	11	TRBV25-1	TRBJ2-7
CASSYGLAATDTQYF	15	TRBV7-3	TRBJ2-3
CASSLEWAALYNEQFF	16	TRBV7-9	TRBJ2-1
CASSPAGLAGGADTQYF	17	TRBV9	TRBJ2-3
CASSSGTTSIGYTF	14	TRBV5-4	TRBJ1-2
CATSQRTVYNEQFF	14	TRBV15	TRBJ2-1
CASSPAGALVMTEAFF	16	TRBV18	TRBJ1-1
CASSDGFGRGGRETQYF	17	TRBV2	TRBJ2-5
CSVVGQGVRGYTF	13	TRBV29-1	TRBJ1-2
CASSLNSGGPGELFF	15	TRBV28	TRBJ2-2
CATSDTYSGASTDTQYF	17	TRBV24-1	TRBJ2-3
CASSYTKGAGTEAFF	15	TRBV6-6	TRBJ1-1
CASSSPLAGGHTEQFF	16	TRBV7-2	TRBJ2-1
CDRGRVNTIYF	11	TRBV21-1	TRBJ1-3
CASSPGLAGSYEQYF	15	TRBV10-1	TRBJ2-7
CASSPNPGQGGYEQYF	16	TRBV27	TRBJ2-7
CASKKVFSGNSEQYF	15	TRBV6-5	TRBJ2-7
CASTGQGLQTQYF	13	TRBV19	TRBJ2-5
CSASGVGEQFF	11	TRBV20-1	TRBJ2-1
CASSLGTSGTGELFF	15	TRBV2	TRBJ2-2
CASSRVSGLTDTQYF	15	TRBV28	TRBJ2-3
CASSSRLAGGPKQETQYF	18	TRBV5-6	TRBJ2-5
CASSPDRREQYF	12	TRBV18	TRBJ2-7
CASSLEQATNEKLFF	15	TRBV11-3	TRBJ1-4
CASSPPGSGGLGEQYF	16	TRBV5-1	TRBJ2-7
CSVSRSGTAGDNEQFF	16	TRBV29-1	TRBJ2-1
CASSLGQGAHYGYTF	15	TRBV14	TRBJ1-2
CSPWSQATLVNTEAFF	16	TRBV29-1	TRBJ1-1
CSAGTIYEQYF	11	TRBV29-1	TRBJ2-7
CASSSSTGELFF	12	TRBV7-9	TRBJ2-2
CASREPGQGLYTEAFF	16	TRBV6-1	TRBJ1-1
CASRRLQGAYTF	12	TRBV6-5	TRBJ1-2
CASSLEQNTEAFF	13	TRBV5-1	TRBJ1-1
CASSYSGAGPYNEQFF	16	TRBV6-2/TRBV6-3	TRBJ2-1
CASRRWGEKDEQYF	14	TRBV11-1	TRBJ2-7
CASSLRHSNSPLHF	14	TRBV5-6	TRBJ1-6
CASSYRDRALGYTF	14	TRBV6-2/TRBV6-3	TRBJ1-2
CSVGGLSDYGYTF	13	TRBV29-1	TRBJ1-2
CASSLGGASYNEQFF	15	TRBV5-6	TRBJ2-1
CASSLAWASNYNEQFF	16	TRBV7-8	TRBJ2-1
CASSYEAGGAKNIQYF	16	TRBV6-2/TRBV6-3	TRBJ2-4
CASSPSPGTGISYEQYF	17	TRBV21-1	TRBJ2-7
CASGQGGSDTQYF	13	TRBV5-8	TRBJ2-3
CASSVGASGDYEQYF	15	TRBV9	TRBJ2-7
CALRKGQGTETQYF	14	TRBV30	TRBJ2-5
CASSTGPLAKNIQYF	15	TRBV6-6	TRBJ2-4
CASSRGLVDYEQYF	14	TRBV5-4	TRBJ2-7
CASSIGQSNYGYTF	14	TRBV19	TRBJ1-2
CASSLSQTQYF	11	TRBV28	TRBJ2-5
CASTWGDSRFNTEAFF	16	TRBV28	TRBJ1-1
CASSLRLALANEQFF	15	TRBV5-6	TRBJ2-1
CASSPLSYWTDSGNTIYF	18	TRBV7-9	TRBJ1-3